This TCR beta chain came from a study of regulatory T cells in long-lasting Graves disease. TCR beta libraries were built with iRepertoire HTBI primers and Arm-PCR of CDR3 regions. TCRdb independently ran MiXCR on the multiplex PCR reads; one entry per CDR3 protein. The sample consists of hundreds of thousands of distinct CDR3 sequences, roughly a sixth of them appearing once. The CDR3 totals 15 residues. Germline V gives CDR1 DFQATT, CDR2 SNEGSKA (reference sequence). V shed 4 bases, J shed 2 bases, and the junction held 10 bases outside the gene matches. Described time point: newly diagnosed GD, antithyroid drugs for less than 3 months. Extracted RNA from PBMCs served as the source of the TCR library. A volume of about 9 milliliters of peripheral blood was collected in EDTA tubes. The same sample was also studied in work on T cells in Graves' hyperthyroidism and ophthalmopathy. This second report adds: Exclusion of a patient resulted from uncontrolled infection, other autoimmune disease, pregnancy or lactation. Prediction of ophthalmopathy progression came a median 6.5 months pre-onset.

J is TRBJ2-7 and V is TRBV20-1; 8 nucleotides match TRBD1. The sequence came from a man aged 35 to 55 with Graves disease. The sample in question was peripheral blood mononuclear cells (PBMCs), obtained at new diagnosis, from a patient treated with antithyroid drugs. The CDR3: CSATRLGQATYEQYF. CDR3 in DNA: TGCAGTGCTACACGCCTGGGACAGGCCACCTACGAGCAGTACTTC.